Listed below are T cell receptor beta chains from one sample, sequenced in a study of identical twins. Using its own MiXCR run on the 5' RACE reads, TCRdb lists one record per CDR3 protein. This repertoire shows more than 400,000 distinct CDR3 sequences, around 15% found once; its top ten account for roughly 0.43%. Another study also made use of these data, one on yellow fever vaccine responses in identical twins.

The sequenced sample was CD4+ T cells sorted from blood. The receptors shown here come from a woman between 18 and 30 years old in good health. The CDR3 runs from the conserved cysteine through the conserved F or W. D genes are given only for firm matches. Only part of the rows carry a size: once, few, many, or a class if the clone is expanded.

J gene	V gene	clone size	D gene	CDR3 DNA	CDR3 protein
TRBJ1-2	TRBV6-1	.	.	TGTGCCAGCATCCCATCACAAGGGAACTATGGCTACACCTTC	CASIPSQGNYGYTF
TRBJ1-4	TRBV7-3	.	TRBD1	TGTGCCAGCAGCTCCCCGGCGGCAGGGGGCGAGGAAAAACTGTTTTTT	CASSSPAAGGEEKLFF
TRBJ1-3	TRBV7-9	.	TRBD1	TGTGCCAGCAGCGGGACAGGAGGAAACACCATATATTTT	CASSGTGGNTIYF
TRBJ2-1	TRBV7-3	few	TRBD2	TGTGCCAGCAGCGAGACTAGCGTGAATGAGCAGTTCTTC	CASSETSVNEQFF
TRBJ2-3	TRBV6-5	.	.	TGTGCCAGCAGTTACTCTGGGTCGTACTCAGACACGCAGTATTTT	CASSYSGSYSDTQYF
TRBJ2-1	TRBV20-1	.	TRBD2	TGCAGTGCTAGAGATCCCTCCGGGGGAAGCGGGAGGGCCTACAATGAGCAGTTCTTC	CSARDPSGGSGRAYNEQFF
TRBJ1-1	TRBV27	.	.	TGTGCCAGCAGTCCCCCGGGGGGGGGTGAAGCTTTCTTT	CASSPPGGGEAFF
TRBJ1-1	TRBV6-2/TRBV6-3	few	.	TGTGCCAGCAGTTACAGCGGTTCTGAAGCTTTCTTT	CASSYSGSEAFF
TRBJ2-1	TRBV9	few	TRBD2	TGTGCCAGCAGCGTAGGAAGCGGGGGTTCCTCCTACAATGAGCAGTTCTTC	CASSVGSGGSSYNEQFF
TRBJ1-1	TRBV28	.	.	TGTGCCAGCAGCCCAAACCGGGGTGCAATGAACACTGAAGCTTTCTTT	CASSPNRGAMNTEAFF
TRBJ2-2	TRBV6-5	few	TRBD2	TGTGCCAGCAGTTACCGTATACCGGGACTAGCGGGAGCCGGGGAGCTGTTTTTT	CASSYRIPGLAGAGELFF
TRBJ2-1	TRBV10-3	few	.	TGTGCCATCACTCCCGGGACCTACAATGAGCAGTTCTTC	CAITPGTYNEQFF
TRBJ2-3	TRBV27	.	.	TGTGCCAGCAGTTTTCGCGACCCGCTTACAGATACGCAGTATTTT	CASSFRDPLTDTQYF
TRBJ2-1	TRBV18	few	TRBD1	TGTGCCAGCTCACCACCGACAGGGGTGGATGAGCAGTTCTTC	CASSPPTGVDEQFF
TRBJ2-5	TRBV12-3/TRBV12-4	.	.	TGTGCCAGCAGTCCAGGAGGGGGAGGCGGAGAGACCCAGTACTTC	CASSPGGGGGETQYF
TRBJ2-1	TRBV24-1	few	.	TGTGCCACCAGTGATATGGGGGTGCCCAATGAGCAGTTCTTC	CATSDMGVPNEQFF
TRBJ2-1	TRBV18	.	.	TGTGCCAGCTCACCACCGATGGAGAATGAGCAGTTCTTC	CASSPPMENEQFF
TRBJ2-1	TRBV27	few	.	TGTGCCAGCAGTTTTTTCGGGACCGGCTACAATGAGCAGTTCTTC	CASSFFGTGYNEQFF
TRBJ2-2	TRBV3-1	few	.	TGTGCCAGCGGGATGGGGGTTTTCAACACCGGGGAGCTGTTTTTT	CASGMGVFNTGELFF
TRBJ2-1	TRBV5-1	few	TRBD2	TGCGCCAGCAGCCTCACTGGGGCTAGCGGGGGTTACAATGAGCAGTTCTTC	CASSLTGASGGYNEQFF
TRBJ2-7	TRBV18	many	TRBD1	TGTGCCAGCTCACCGGGACAGCCCTACGAGCAGTACTTC	CASSPGQPYEQYF
TRBJ1-5	TRBV10-3	many	.	TGTGCCATCAGTGAGTCGTTGGGGGATGGTGCCTTCTATAGCAATCAGCCCCAGCATTTT	CAISESLGDGAFYSNQPQHF
TRBJ2-2	TRBV20-1	few	.	TGCAGTGCTAGAGATTTTCCCACCGGGGAGCTGTTTTTT	CSARDFPTGELFF
TRBJ2-7	TRBV2	few	TRBD2	TGTGCCAGCTGGGGACTAGCGGGCTACGAGCAGTACTTC	CASWGLAGYEQYF
TRBJ2-1	TRBV7-8	few	TRBD2	TGTGCCAGCAGCTTCGTCTCTAGCGGGGTAGGAAATGAGCAGTTCTTC	CASSFVSSGVGNEQFF
TRBJ2-1	TRBV5-1	.	.	TGCGCCAGCAGCCTCTGGAGGGAGCAGGGGGGTGAGCAGTTCTTC	CASSLWREQGGEQFF
TRBJ1-1	TRBV29-1	few	.	TGCAGCGTATACAAGAACACTGAAGCTTTCTTT	CSVYKNTEAFF
TRBJ1-2	TRBV5-1	.	.	TGCGCCAGCAGCTTGGACGGGGGGGGCGATGGCTACACCTTC	CASSLDGGGDGYTF
TRBJ1-1	TRBV5-1	few	TRBD1	TGCGCCAGCAGCGCGACAGGGCGGAACACTGAAGCTTTCTTT	CASSATGRNTEAFF
TRBJ2-5	TRBV10-2	.	TRBD1	TGCGCCAGCAGAAGGACAGGGGTGGAGACCCAGTACTTC	CASRRTGVETQYF
TRBJ2-3	TRBV5-1	few	.	TGCGCCAGCAGCTTAACAGGGTTGGCCACAGATACGCAGTATTTT	CASSLTGLATDTQYF
TRBJ2-2	TRBV7-8	.	.	TGTGCCAGCAGCTTTTTCTCCAGCACCGGGGAGCTGTTTTTT	CASSFFSSTGELFF
TRBJ2-7	TRBV10-3	.	.	TGTGCCACCCTCGGGCAGGGAGGACCCTACGAGCAGTACTTC	CATLGQGGPYEQYF
TRBJ1-1	TRBV12-3/TRBV12-4	.	TRBD1	TGTGCCAGCCAAGGACAGGGCATGAACACTGAAGCTTTCTTT	CASQGQGMNTEAFF
TRBJ1-1	TRBV4-2	many	TRBD1	TGTGCCAGCAGCCAAGAGGGACAGGGACGCGGAGCTTTCTTT	CASSQEGQGRGAFF
TRBJ2-2	TRBV4-1	.	TRBD2	TGCGCCAGCAGCCATGGGCTAGCGGTATCCGGGGAGCTGTTTTTT	CASSHGLAVSGELFF
TRBJ1-1	TRBV25-1	.	TRBD1	TGTGCCAGCAGTGAGATAGCCGGGACAGGGAACACTGAAGCTTTCTTT	CASSEIAGTGNTEAFF
TRBJ2-2	TRBV5-1	.	TRBD1	TGCGCCAGCAGCTTGACGACAGGGGCTACCGGGGAGCTGTTTTTT	CASSLTTGATGELFF
TRBJ2-1	TRBV4-1	few	.	TGCGCCAGCAGCCAAGATCGGCAGGCCTACAATGAGCAGTTCTTC	CASSQDRQAYNEQFF
TRBJ2-1	TRBV2	.	.	TGTGCCAGCAGGGTCGGGGGTTACAATGAGCAGTTCTTC	CASRVGGYNEQFF
TRBJ1-6	TRBV4-2	few	.	TGTGCCAGCAGCCAAGATTCGGGCCCAAATTCACCCCTCCACTTT	CASSQDSGPNSPLHF
TRBJ2-1	TRBV15	few	.	TGTGCCACCAGCTCACTTAGGATCTACAATGAGCAGTTCTTC	CATSSLRIYNEQFF
TRBJ2-1	TRBV6-1	.	TRBD2	TGTGCCAGCCGCTTAGCGGGGGGGAACTACAATGAGCAGTTCTTC	CASRLAGGNYNEQFF
TRBJ1-5	TRBV5-1	many	.	TGCGCCAGCAGCTTGGACAGCCATAGTAATCAGCCCCAGCATTTT	CASSLDSHSNQPQHF
TRBJ2-1	TRBV10-3	few	TRBD2	TGTGCCATCAGTGACGGTCAGCGGGGGTTAGACAATGAGCAGTTCTTC	CAISDGQRGLDNEQFF
TRBJ2-1	TRBV25-1	.	.	TGTGCCAGCAGTGAACTCGGGGGGCTATACAATGAGCAGTTCTTC	CASSELGGLYNEQFF
TRBJ1-2	TRBV4-1	few	.	TGCGCCAGCAGCCATGGGGGCGAAGACTATGGCTACACCTTC	CASSHGGEDYGYTF
TRBJ2-2	TRBV20-1	few	TRBD1	TGCAGTGCTCCCGACAGGGGCCTTAACACCGGGGAGCTGTTTTTT	CSAPDRGLNTGELFF
TRBJ1-5	TRBV6-4	few	TRBD1	TGTGCCAGCAGTGCCGAGGGACAGGGACAGCCCCAGCATTTT	CASSAEGQGQPQHF
TRBJ1-1	TRBV3-1	.	.	TGTGCCAGCAGCGCCAGATTAATGGGGACGAACACTGAAGCTTTCTTT	CASSARLMGTNTEAFF
TRBJ2-1	TRBV15	.	TRBD2	TGTGCCACCAGCAGGGATACGGGGGGGCCTTACAATGAGCAGTTCTTC	CATSRDTGGPYNEQFF
TRBJ2-7	TRBV5-8	.	TRBD1	TGTGCCAGCAGTAAGGGACAGGGAGAGGAGCAGTACTTC	CASSKGQGEEQYF
TRBJ2-2	TRBV20-1	few	.	TGCAGTGCTAGAGATTCAGGGAACACCGGGGAGCTGTTTTTT	CSARDSGNTGELFF